These 2 T cell receptor beta chains share one sample of origin, sequenced in a study of CD8 T cells in ankylosing spondylitis. MiXCR, run by TCRdb on the 5' RACE reads, gives a single entry per CDR3 protein. This table has a few hundred thousand distinct CDR3 sequences, 15% to 20% appearing once. The material sequenced was blood, either unsorted or a sorted T cell fraction (not recorded which). All receptors derive from a male donor with ankylosing spondylitis or in good health (not recorded which).

The chain combines TRBV7-6 with TRBJ2-1; 13 bases fit TRBD2. The V segment lost 4 bases and the J segment 2 bases; nucleotides outside the gene matches: 5. This CDR3 spans 17 amino acids. Per germline, CDR1 SGHVS and CDR2 FNYEAQ. In nucleotides, the CDR3 is TGTGCCAGCAGCTATGGACTAGCGGGAGTTGCCTACAATGAGCAGTTCTTC. It is translated as CASSYGLAGVAYNEQFF.

The V and J genes are TRBV4-2 and TRBJ2-7, with 13 bases fitting TRBD2. V was clipped by 4 bases and J by 5 bases; unmatched bases: 8. The CDR3 is made up of 16 amino acids. CDR1 LGHNA and CDR2 YNFKEQ come from the germline V gene. CDR3 sequence: CASSLTSGRVFNEQYF. The CDR3 DNA reads as TGTGCCAGCAGCCTCACTAGCGGGAGGGTTTTCAACGAGCAGTACTTC.